These T cell receptor beta chains were read from a single sample in a study of blood T cells in healthy people across ages. Each CDR3 protein is one row after TCRdb ran MiXCR on the 5' RACE reads. The table lists around 1.5 million distinct CDR3 sequences, 42% of them singletons. The sequencing input was blood. Source of these receptors: a woman aged 18-35 years in good health. Both conserved end residues are part of each CDR3. D genes are given only for firm matches. Expanded clones get a size class; other rows say once, few or many, or leave the size out.

>TRBV20-1|TRBJ2-7|-|-
CSASGNSSYEQYF
TGCAGTGCTAGCGGAAATAGCTCCTACGAGCAGTACTTC
>TRBV20-1|TRBJ2-3|few|TRBD2
CSARRSGGYTDTQYF
TGCAGTGCTAGACGTAGCGGGGGGTACACAGATACGCAGTATTTT
>TRBV4-1|TRBJ2-3|few|-
CASSQDLPDTQYF
TGCGCCAGCAGCCAAGATCTTCCAGATACGCAGTATTTT
>TRBV29-1|TRBJ2-7|-|TRBD2
CSVDLAGTSYEQYF
TGCAGCGTTGATCTAGCGGGGACCTCCTACGAGCAGTACTTC
>TRBV18|TRBJ2-1|-|-
CASSPMGGLYNEQFF
TGTGCCAGCTCACCTATGGGCGGGCTCTACAATGAGCAGTTCTTC
>TRBV2|TRBJ2-3|-|TRBD2
CASSEGLAGAGDTQYF
TGTGCCAGCAGTGAAGGGTTAGCGGGGGCCGGAGATACGCAGTATTTT
>TRBV29-1|TRBJ2-7|few|TRBD2
CSGTSGQPSSSYEQYF
TGCAGCGGGACTAGCGGGCAACCTTCGAGCTCCTACGAGCAGTACTTC
>TRBV7-6|TRBJ2-3|-|-
CASSLSGVNTDTQYF
TGTGCCAGCAGCTTAAGCGGAGTCAACACAGATACGCAGTATTTT
>TRBV4-1|TRBJ2-1|-|TRBD1
CASSQDRGLAYSEQFF
TGCGCCAGCAGCCAGGACAGGGGTTTGGCTTACAGTGAGCAGTTCTTC
>TRBV12-3/TRBV12-4|TRBJ2-5|-|-
CASSEPARETQYF
TGTGCCAGCAGTGAGCCAGCCAGGGAGACCCAGTACTTC
>TRBV20-1|TRBJ2-7|-|TRBD2
CSALAGTSGEQYF
TGCAGTGCTTTGGCCGGGACTAGCGGAGAGCAGTACTTC
>TRBV7-9|TRBJ2-5|once|-
CASSWETGGLGTQYF
TGTGCCAGCAGCTGGGAGACTGGGGGCCTTGGGACCCAGTACTTC
>TRBV5-1|TRBJ2-7|many|-
CASSRDNYEQYF
TGCGCCAGCAGCCGGGACAACTACGAGCAGTACTTC
>TRBV27|TRBJ2-7|-|TRBD1
CASRRGQVIHEQYF
TGTGCCAGCCGGCGAGGACAGGTCATCCACGAGCAGTACTTC
>TRBV15|TRBJ2-3|few|-
CATSMERGNTQYF
TGTGCCACCAGCATGGAGAGGGGCAATACGCAGTATTTT
>TRBV4-1|TRBJ1-5|-|TRBD1
CASSRFVTGEGGNQPQHF
TGCGCCAGCAGCCGTTTCGTGACAGGGGAGGGAGGCAATCAGCCCCAGCATTTT
>TRBV3-1|TRBJ1-2|few|-
CASSQEGHEDGYTF
TGTGCCAGCAGCCAAGAAGGTCACGAGGATGGCTACACCTTC
>TRBV10-3|TRBJ1-4|-|-
CAISESIQSTNEKLFF
TGTGCCATCAGTGAGTCGATTCAGTCAACTAATGAAAAACTGTTTTTT
>TRBV2|TRBJ2-5|once|TRBD2
CASSVSGGPGKTQYF
TGTGCCAGCAGTGTGAGCGGGGGGCCGGGAAAGACCCAGTACTTC
>TRBV29-1|TRBJ2-7|-|-
CSVLTGIYEQYF
TGCAGCGTCTTAACAGGGATCTACGAGCAGTACTTC
>TRBV6-6|TRBJ2-2|-|TRBD1
CASSSTTGYSTGELFF
TGTGCCAGCAGCAGTACGACAGGGTATAGCACCGGGGAGCTGTTTTTT
>TRBV2|TRBJ2-3|-|-
CASRPQRPDTQYF
TGTGCCAGCAGACCACAAAGGCCAGATACGCAGTATTTT
>TRBV12-3/TRBV12-4|TRBJ1-2|-|TRBD1
CASSPDRGLDGCTF
TGTGCCAGCAGCCCGGACAGGGGGTTGGATGGCTGCACCTTC
>TRBV28|TRBJ2-3|few|TRBD2
CASSFLAGASLADTQYF
TGTGCCAGCAGTTTCTTAGCGGGGGCCTCTCTGGCAGATACGCAGTATTTT
>TRBV5-1|TRBJ1-1|few|-
CASSPRIQDRTEAFF
TGCGCCAGCAGCCCTCGAATACAGGATCGCACTGAAGCTTTCTTT
>TRBV4-1|TRBJ2-1|many|TRBD2
CASSQRGVAGGFDEQFF
TGCGCCAGCAGCCAAAGGGGGGTAGCGGGGGGTTTCGATGAGCAGTTCTTC
>TRBV15|TRBJ1-6|-|-
CATSRRGEARDSPLHF
TGTGCCACCAGCCGCCGAGGGGAGGCTCGGGATTCACCCCTCCACTTT
>TRBV7-8|TRBJ1-4|few|TRBD1
CASSLATGSEELFF
TGTGCCAGCAGCTTAGCGACAGGGAGTGAAGAACTGTTTTTT
>TRBV3-1|TRBJ2-7|-|-
CASSQASIGEQYF
TGTGCCAGCAGCCAAGCTAGCATCGGCGAGCAGTACTTC
>TRBV6-5|TRBJ2-5|few|-
CASSYSRSGTEKGETQYF
TGTGCCAGCAGTTACTCGAGGTCCGGGACCGAAAAGGGGGAGACCCAGTACTTC
>TRBV5-1|TRBJ2-1|-|-
CASSLGVVQVYNERYF
TGCGCCAGCAGCTTAGGAGTTGTTCAGGTTTACAATGAGCGGTACTTC
>TRBV29-1|TRBJ2-3|-|TRBD2
CSARRLAGEGDTQYF
TGCAGCGCCAGGAGACTAGCGGGGGAGGGGGATACGCAGTATTTT